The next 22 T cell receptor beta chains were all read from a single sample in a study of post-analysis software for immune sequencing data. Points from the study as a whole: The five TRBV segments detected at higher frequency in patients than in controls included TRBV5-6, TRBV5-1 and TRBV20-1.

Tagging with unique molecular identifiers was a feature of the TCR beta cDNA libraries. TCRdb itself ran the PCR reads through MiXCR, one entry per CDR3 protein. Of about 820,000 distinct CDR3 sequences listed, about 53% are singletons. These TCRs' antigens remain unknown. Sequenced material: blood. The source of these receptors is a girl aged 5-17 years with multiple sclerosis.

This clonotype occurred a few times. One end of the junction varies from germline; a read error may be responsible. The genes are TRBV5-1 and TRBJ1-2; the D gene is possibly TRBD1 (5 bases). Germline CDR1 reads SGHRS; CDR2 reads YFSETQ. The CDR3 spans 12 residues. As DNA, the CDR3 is TGTGCCAGCAGCTTGTCAGGGTCTGGCTACACCTTC. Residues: CASSLSGSGYTF.

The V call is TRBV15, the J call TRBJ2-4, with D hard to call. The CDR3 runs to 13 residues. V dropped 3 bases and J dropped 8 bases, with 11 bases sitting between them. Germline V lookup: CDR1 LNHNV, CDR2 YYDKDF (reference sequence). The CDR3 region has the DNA TGTGCCACCAGCAGCACACGTGGGGACATTCAGTACTTC. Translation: CATSSTRGDIQYF.

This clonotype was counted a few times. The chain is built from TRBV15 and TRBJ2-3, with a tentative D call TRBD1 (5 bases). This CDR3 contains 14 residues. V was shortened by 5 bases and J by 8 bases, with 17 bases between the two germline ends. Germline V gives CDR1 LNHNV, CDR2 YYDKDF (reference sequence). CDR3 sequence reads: CATSPTMLGVTQYF. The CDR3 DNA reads TGTGCCACCAGCCCTACCATGCTAGGGGTTACGCAGTATTTT.

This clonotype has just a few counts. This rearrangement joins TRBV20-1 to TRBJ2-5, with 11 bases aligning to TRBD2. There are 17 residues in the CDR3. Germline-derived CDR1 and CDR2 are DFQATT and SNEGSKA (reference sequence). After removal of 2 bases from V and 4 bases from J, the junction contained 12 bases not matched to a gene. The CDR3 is CSARPGWASGGPETQYF. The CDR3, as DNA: TGCAGTGCTAGACCCGGGTGGGCTAGCGGGGGGCCAGAGACCCAGTACTTC.

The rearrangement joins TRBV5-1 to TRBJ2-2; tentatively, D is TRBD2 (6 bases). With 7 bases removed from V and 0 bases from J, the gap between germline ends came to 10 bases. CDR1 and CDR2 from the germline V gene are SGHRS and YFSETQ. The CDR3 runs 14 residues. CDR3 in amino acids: CASQPGANTGELFF. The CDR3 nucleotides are TGCGCCAGCCAGCCGGGGGCGAACACCGGGGAGCTGTTTTTT.

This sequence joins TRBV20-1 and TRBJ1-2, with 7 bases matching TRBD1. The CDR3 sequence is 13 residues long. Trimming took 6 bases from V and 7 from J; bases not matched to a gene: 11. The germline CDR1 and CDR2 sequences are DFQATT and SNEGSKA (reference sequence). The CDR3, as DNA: TGCAGTGCCTCCAAGACAGGGAGCGCTGGCTACACCTTC. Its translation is CSASKTGSAGYTF.

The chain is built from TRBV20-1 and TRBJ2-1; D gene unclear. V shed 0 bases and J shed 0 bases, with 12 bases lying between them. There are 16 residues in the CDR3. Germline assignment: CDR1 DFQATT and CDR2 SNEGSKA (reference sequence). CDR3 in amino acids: CSAREVHGASYNEQFF. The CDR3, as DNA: TGCAGTGCTAGAGAGGTGCATGGAGCCTCCTACAATGAGCAGTTCTTC.

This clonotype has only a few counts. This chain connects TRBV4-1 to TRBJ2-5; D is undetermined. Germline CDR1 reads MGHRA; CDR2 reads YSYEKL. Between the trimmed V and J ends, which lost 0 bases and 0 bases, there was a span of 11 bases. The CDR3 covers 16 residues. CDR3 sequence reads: CASSQDGHGHQETQYF. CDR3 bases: TGCGCCAGCAGCCAAGACGGGCATGGGCACCAAGAGACCCAGTACTTC.

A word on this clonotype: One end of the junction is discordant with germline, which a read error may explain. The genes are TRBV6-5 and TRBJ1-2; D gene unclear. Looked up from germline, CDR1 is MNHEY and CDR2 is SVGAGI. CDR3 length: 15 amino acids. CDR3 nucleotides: TGTGCCAGCACCACATCCCCCGGGCTTAACTACGGCTACACCTTC. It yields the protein CASTTSPGLNYGYTF.

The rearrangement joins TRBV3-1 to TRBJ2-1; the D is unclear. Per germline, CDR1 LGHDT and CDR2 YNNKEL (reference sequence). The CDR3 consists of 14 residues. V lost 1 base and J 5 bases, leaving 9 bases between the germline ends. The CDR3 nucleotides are TGTGCCAGCAGCCAAGTAGCTCGCAACAATGAGCAGTTCTTC. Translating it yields CASSQVARNNEQFF.

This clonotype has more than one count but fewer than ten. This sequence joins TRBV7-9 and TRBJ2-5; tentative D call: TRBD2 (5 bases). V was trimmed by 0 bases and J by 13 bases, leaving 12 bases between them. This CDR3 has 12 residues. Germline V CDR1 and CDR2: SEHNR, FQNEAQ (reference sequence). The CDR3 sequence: CASSLAPDSRYF. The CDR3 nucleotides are TGTGCCAGCAGCTTAGCGCCGGACTCCCGGTACTTC.

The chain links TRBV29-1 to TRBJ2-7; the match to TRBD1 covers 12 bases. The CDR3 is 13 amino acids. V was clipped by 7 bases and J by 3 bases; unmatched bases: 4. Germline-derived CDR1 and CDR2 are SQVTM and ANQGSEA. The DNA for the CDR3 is TGCAGCGCGGGACAGGGGGCAGACTACGAGCAGTACTTC. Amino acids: CSAGQGADYEQYF.

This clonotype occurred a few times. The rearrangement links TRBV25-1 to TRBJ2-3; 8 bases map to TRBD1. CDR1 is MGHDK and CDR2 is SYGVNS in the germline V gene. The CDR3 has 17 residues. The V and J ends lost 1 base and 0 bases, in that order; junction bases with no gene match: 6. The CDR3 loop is CASSELGTGQSTDTQYF. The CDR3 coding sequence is TGTGCCAGCAGTGAATTGGGGACAGGACAAAGCACAGATACGCAGTATTTT.

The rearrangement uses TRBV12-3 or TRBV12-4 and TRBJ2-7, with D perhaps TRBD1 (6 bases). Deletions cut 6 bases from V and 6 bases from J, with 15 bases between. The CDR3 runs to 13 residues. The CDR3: CASRDSSFPEQYF. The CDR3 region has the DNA TGTGCCAGCAGGGACAGCAGTTTTCCCGAGCAGTACTTC.

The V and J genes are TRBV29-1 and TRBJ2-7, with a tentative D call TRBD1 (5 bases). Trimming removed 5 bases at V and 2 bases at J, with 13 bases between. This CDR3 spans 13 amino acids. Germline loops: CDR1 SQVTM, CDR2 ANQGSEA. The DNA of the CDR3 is TGCAGCGTTAGGGGCAGGGTGACCTACGAGCAGTACTTC. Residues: CSVRGRVTYEQYF.

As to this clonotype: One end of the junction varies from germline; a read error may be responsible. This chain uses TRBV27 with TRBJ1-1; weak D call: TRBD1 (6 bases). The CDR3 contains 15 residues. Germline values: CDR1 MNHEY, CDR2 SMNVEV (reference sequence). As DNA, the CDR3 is TGTGCCAGCAGTTCCCCGTGGGGGCAGAACATTGAAGCTTTCTTT. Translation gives CASSSPWGQNIEAFF.

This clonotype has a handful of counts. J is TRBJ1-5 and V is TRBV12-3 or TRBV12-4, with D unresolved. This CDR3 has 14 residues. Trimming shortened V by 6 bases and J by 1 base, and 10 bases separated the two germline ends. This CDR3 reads CASSLHGSNQPQHF. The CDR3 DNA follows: TGTGCCAGCAGCCTACATGGGAGCAATCAGCCCCAGCATTTT.

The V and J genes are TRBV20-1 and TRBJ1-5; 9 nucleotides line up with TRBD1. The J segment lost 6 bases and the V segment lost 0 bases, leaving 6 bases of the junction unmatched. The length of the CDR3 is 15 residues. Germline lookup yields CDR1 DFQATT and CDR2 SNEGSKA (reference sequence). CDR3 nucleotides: TGCAGTGCTAGAGATAGACAGGGGGACGCTCAGCCCCAGCATTTT. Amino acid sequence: CSARDRQGDAQPQHF.

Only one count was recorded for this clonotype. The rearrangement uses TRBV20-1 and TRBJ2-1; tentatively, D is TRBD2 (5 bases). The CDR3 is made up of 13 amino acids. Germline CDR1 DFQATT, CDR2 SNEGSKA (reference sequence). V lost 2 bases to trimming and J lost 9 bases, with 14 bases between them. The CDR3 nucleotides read TGCAGTGCTAGAACGGCCTCGGGGAGTGAGCAGTTCTTC. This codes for CSARTASGSEQFF.

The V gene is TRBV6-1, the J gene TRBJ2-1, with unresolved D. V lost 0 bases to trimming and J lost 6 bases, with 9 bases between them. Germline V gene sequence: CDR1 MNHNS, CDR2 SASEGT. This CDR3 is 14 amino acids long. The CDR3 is CASSEAVRPNEQFF. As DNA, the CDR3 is TGTGCCAGCAGTGAAGCGGTCAGGCCCAATGAGCAGTTCTTC.

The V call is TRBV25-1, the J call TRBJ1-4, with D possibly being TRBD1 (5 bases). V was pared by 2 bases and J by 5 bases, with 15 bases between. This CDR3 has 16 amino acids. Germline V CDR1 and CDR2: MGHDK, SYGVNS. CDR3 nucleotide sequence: TGTGCCAGCAGTGAAACAGTTGGGACGGCGAATGAAAAACTGTTTTTT. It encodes CASSETVGTANEKLFF.

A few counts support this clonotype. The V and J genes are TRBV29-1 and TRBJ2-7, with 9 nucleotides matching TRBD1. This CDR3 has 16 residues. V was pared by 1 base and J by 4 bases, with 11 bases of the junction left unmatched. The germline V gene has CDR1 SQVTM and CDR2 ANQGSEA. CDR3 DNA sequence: TGCAGCGTTGAAGTCCATTGGGGACAGGGCTCTTACGAGCAGTACTTC. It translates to CSVEVHWGQGSYEQYF.